What follows describes a single TCR beta chain. Its antigen is currently unknown. A multiplex PCR was run with 60 Vbeta primers and 13 Jbeta primers. Study processing details: Some 11 million of the roughly 80 million unique TCR beta chains counted in a later analysis were shared. Data came from immunoSEQ multiplex PCR; TCRdb stores just in-frame clones and leaves some out. V and J calls and clone size are given by that table; D and trimming were obtained from the DNA. The data show 180,000 or so clones, over 70% seen once. Germline CDR1 SGHTA, CDR2 FQGTGA. V was clipped by 5 bases and J by 5 bases; unmatched bases: 5. The CDR3 is 15 amino acids. This sample is drawn from a study of cytomegalovirus exposure and HLA in healthy donors. Whereas donors were nominally healthy upon sampling, unrecorded immune exposures were probable. Study conclusions and caveats: In vitro experiments confirmed that three CMV-associated chains were specific for CMV antigens. Another analysis was done later, and it associated 15,000 to 20,000 TCR beta sequences with HLA alleles at 0.05 false discovery rate.

This chain links TRBV7-3 with TRBJ2-5; TRBD2 matches at 13 bases. Sequenced: PBMCs. The source of this sequence is an older woman in good health and CMV-seropositive. The CDR3 is CASSILAGGPETQYF. CDR3 sequence (DNA): TGTGCCAGCAGCATACTAGCGGGAGGGCCGGAGACCCAGTACTTC. The full variable domain, completed using reference TRBV7-3 and TRBJ2-5, is GAGVSQTPSNKVTEKGKYVELRCDPISGHTALYWYRQSLGQGPEFLIYFQGTGAADDSGLPNDRFFAVRPEGSVSTLKIQRTERGDSAVYLCASSILAGGPETQYFGPGTRLLVL.